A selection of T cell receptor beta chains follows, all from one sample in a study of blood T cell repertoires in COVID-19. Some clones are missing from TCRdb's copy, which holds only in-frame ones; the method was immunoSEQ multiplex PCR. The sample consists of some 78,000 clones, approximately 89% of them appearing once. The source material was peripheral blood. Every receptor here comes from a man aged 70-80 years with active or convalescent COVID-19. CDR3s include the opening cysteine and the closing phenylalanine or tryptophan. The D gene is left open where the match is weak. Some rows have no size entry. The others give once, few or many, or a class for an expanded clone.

TGTGCCAGCAGCATCAGGGATTACGAGCAGTACTTC,CASSIRDYEQYF,TRBV5-6,12,TRBJ2-7,NA,NA
TGTGCCAGCAGCTTAGATCCGGGAAAGAAGCAGTACTTC,CASSLDPGKKQYF,TRBV11-3,13,TRBJ2-7,NA,NA
TGTGCCACCAGTGATTTCGGACAGGGGGATGGCAATCAGCCCCAGCATTTT,CATSDFGQGDGNQPQHF,TRBV24-1,17,TRBJ1-5,NA,TRBD1
TGTGCCAGCAGTCAACCGGGAACCAACTATGGCTACACCTTC,CASSQPGTNYGYTF,TRBV6-5,14,TRBJ1-2,few,NA
TGTGCCAGCAGTGATGGAGGGGCCCGAGTGAACACTGAAGCTTTCTTT,CASSDGGARVNTEAFF,TRBV2,16,TRBJ1-1,NA,NA
TGTGCCAGTAGAAGCCCCGGGACAGGGTCCTACGAGCAGTACTTC,CASRSPGTGSYEQYF,TRBV19,15,TRBJ2-7,NA,TRBD1
TGTGCCAGCAGCGGGGGAGGTCAGCCCCAGCATTTT,CASSGGGQPQHF,TRBV2,12,TRBJ1-5,NA,NA
TGTGCCAGCAGCCGGGGAGGTGAAGCTTTCTTT,CASSRGGEAFF,TRBV6-5,11,TRBJ1-1,NA,NA
TGCGCCAGCAGTGAAGGCGGGACAGGGCCCTACGAGCAGTACTTC,CASSEGGTGPYEQYF,TRBV10-1,15,TRBJ2-7,NA,TRBD1
TGTGCCAGCAGTTACCGGGGGGCAGGACATGGGAACACTGAAGCTTTCTTT,CASSYRGAGHGNTEAFF,TRBV6-2/TRBV6-3,17,TRBJ1-1,NA,NA
TGCGCCAGCAGCACCGGGACAGCCTTCATGAACACTGAAGCTTTCTTT,CASSTGTAFMNTEAFF,TRBV5-1,16,TRBJ1-1,NA,TRBD1
TGTGCCAGCAGGCGTGATCCCTACGAGCAGTACTTC,CASRRDPYEQYF,TRBV6-5,12,TRBJ2-7,NA,NA
TGCGCCAGCAGCTCACAGGGAGCTGGAAACACCATATATTTT,CASSSQGAGNTIYF,TRBV5-1,14,TRBJ1-3,few,NA
TGTGCCAGCAGCTTAGCGCGGGGGCGTTTCACAGATACGCAGTATTTT,CASSLARGRFTDTQYF,TRBV11-2,16,TRBJ2-3,NA,NA
TGCAGCGTTGAAGGAGGACAGGGGGCATCCTACGAGCAGTACTTC,CSVEGGQGASYEQYF,TRBV29-1,15,TRBJ2-7,once,TRBD1
TGTGCCAGTGCGACAGGCTATAATTCACCCCTCCACTTT,CASATGYNSPLHF,TRBV19,13,TRBJ1-6,NA,NA
TGTGCCAGCAGGCGCCGGGAGGCCGAAAAACTGTTTTTT,CASRRREAEKLFF,TRBV28,13,TRBJ1-4,NA,NA
TGTGCCAGCAGCTTAGTGGGAGCGGGGGGGCCATCCTACGAGCAGTACTTC,CASSLVGAGGPSYEQYF,TRBV7-2,17,TRBJ2-7,NA,TRBD2
TGCGCCAGCAGCCTCTACTCTGGGGCCAACGTCCTGACTTTC,CASSLYSGANVLTF,TRBV5-1,14,TRBJ2-6,NA,NA